These 8 T cell receptor beta chains share one sample of origin, sequenced in a study of OX40 agonist ivuxolimab in advanced cancers. The protocol was immunoSEQ multiplex PCR, while the TCRdb copy is restricted to in-frame clones and leaves out a portion. The profile shows around 84,000 clones, under 95% of them singletons. The specimen comprised CD4+ or CD8+ T cells sorted from blood, sampled in a trial of the OX40 agonist ivuxolimab. These receptors came from an adult with an advanced solid tumor such as melanoma, head and neck, liver or kidney cancer.

This chain uses TRBV10-2 with TRBJ2-1; no reliable D call. This CDR3 region has 13 residues. V was trimmed by 1 base and J by 10 bases, leaving 11 bases between them. CDR1 and CDR2 (germline): WSHSY, SAAADI. As DNA, the CDR3 is TGCGCCAGCAGTGAGTTGGTGGACCTGGAGCAGTTCTTC. Encoded protein: CASSELVDLEQFF.

The rearrangement joins TRBV5-4 to TRBJ2-5; D gene ambiguous. The CDR3 loop spans 14 amino acids. With 0 bases removed from V and 3 bases from J, the gap between germline ends came to 9 bases. Germline CDR1 is SGHNT and CDR2 is YYREEE (reference sequence). CDR3 sequence: CASSLEVTKETQYF. In DNA form, the CDR3 reads TGTGCCAGCAGCTTGGAGGTTACCAAAGAGACCCAGTACTTC.

The V call is TRBV19, the J call TRBJ2-7; D remains unclear. The CDR3 loop spans 14 amino acids. The ends were cut back, 1 base at V and 2 bases at J, with 9 bases in the middle. Germline values: CDR1 LNHDA, CDR2 SQIVND (reference sequence). CDR3 in DNA: TGTGCCAGTAGTATAGGTCGCACCACCTACGAGCAGTACTTC. This codes for CASSIGRTTYEQYF.

The chain joins TRBV28 to TRBJ2-6; 9 bases map to TRBD1. Germline loops: CDR1 MDHEN, CDR2 SYDVKM. This CDR3 contains 18 residues. Losses at the gene ends were 7 bases for V and 4 bases for J; bases not matched to a gene: 14. The CDR3: CASNRSPGTGSGANVLTF. DNA for the CDR3: TGTGCCAGCAATAGGAGTCCCGGGACAGGGTCCGGGGCCAACGTCCTGACTTTC.

The chain uses TRBV28 and TRBJ2-3; 7 bases match TRBD2. The V gene's germline CDR1 is MDHEN and CDR2 SYDVKM. This CDR3 has 14 residues. The V and J ends lost 6 bases and 2 bases, in that order; junction bases with no gene match: 5. Here the CDR3 reads CASSPSGTTDTQYF. CDR3 coding DNA: TGTGCCAGCAGCCCAAGCGGGACCACAGATACGCAGTATTTT.

The V call is TRBV18, the J call TRBJ2-5; TRBD1 matches at 8 bases. The CDR3 is 14 residues long. V gave up 6 bases and J gave up 1 base; unmatched junction bases: 4. Germline V gives CDR1 KGHSH, CDR2 LQKENI. The CDR3 nucleotides are TGTGCCAGCTCTCAAACAGGGGGCCAAGAGACCCAGTACTTC. Translation: CASSQTGGQETQYF.

The V call is TRBV20-1, the J call TRBJ2-1; no reliable D call. CDR3 size: 11 residues. V dropped 6 bases and J dropped 3 bases, with 6 bases sitting between them. Germline V lookup: CDR1 DFQATT, CDR2 SNEGSKA (reference sequence). Here the CDR3 DNA reads TGCAGTGCCTGGAGCTACAATGAGCAGTTCTTC. It translates to CSAWSYNEQFF.

The J gene is TRBJ1-5, the V gene TRBV9; 7 bases fit TRBD1. This CDR3 region has 19 residues. J gave up 4 bases and V 5 bases, and 21 bases lay outside the gene matches. CDR1 SGDLS and CDR2 YYNGEE come from the germline V gene. In DNA form, the CDR3 reads TGTGCCAGCAGTGGACGACTGGGACAGACAATTCCCTTAAATCAGCCCCAGCATTTT. This codes for CASSGRLGQTIPLNQPQHF.